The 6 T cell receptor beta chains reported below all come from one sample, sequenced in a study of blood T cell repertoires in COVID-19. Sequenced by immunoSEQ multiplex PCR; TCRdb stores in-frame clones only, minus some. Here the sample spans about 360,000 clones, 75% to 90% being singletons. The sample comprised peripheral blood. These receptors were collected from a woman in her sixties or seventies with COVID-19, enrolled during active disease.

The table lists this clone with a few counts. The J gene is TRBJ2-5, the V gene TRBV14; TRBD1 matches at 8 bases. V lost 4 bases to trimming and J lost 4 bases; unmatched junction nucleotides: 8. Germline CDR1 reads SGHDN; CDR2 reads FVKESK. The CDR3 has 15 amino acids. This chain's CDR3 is CASSPRTGKGETQYF. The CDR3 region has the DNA TGTGCCAGCAGCCCGCGGACAGGGAAAGGAGAGACCCAGTACTTC. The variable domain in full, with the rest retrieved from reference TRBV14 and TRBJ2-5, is EAGVTQFPSHSVIEKGQTVTLRCDPISGHDNLYWYRRVMGKEIKFLLHFVKESKQDESGMPNNRFLAERTGGTYSTLKVQPAELEDSGVYFCASSPRTGKGETQYFGPGTRLLVL.

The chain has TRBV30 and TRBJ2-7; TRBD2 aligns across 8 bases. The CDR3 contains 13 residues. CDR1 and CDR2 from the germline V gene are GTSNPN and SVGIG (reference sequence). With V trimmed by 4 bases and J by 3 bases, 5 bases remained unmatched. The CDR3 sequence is CAWNPGTSYEQYF. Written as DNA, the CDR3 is TGTGCCTGGAACCCGGGGACTAGCTACGAGCAGTACTTC. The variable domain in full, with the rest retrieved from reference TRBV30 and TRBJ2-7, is SQTIHQWPATLVQPVGSPLSLECTVEGTSNPNLYWYRQAAGRGLQLLFYSVGIGQISSEVPQNLSASRPQDRQFILSSKKLLLSDSGFYLCAWNPGTSYEQYFGPGTRLTVT.

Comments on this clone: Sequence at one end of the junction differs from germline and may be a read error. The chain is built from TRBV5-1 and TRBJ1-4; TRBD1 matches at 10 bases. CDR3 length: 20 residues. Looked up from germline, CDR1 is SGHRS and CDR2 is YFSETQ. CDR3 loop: CASIPWPGQGISRGNGKLFF. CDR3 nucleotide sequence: TGCGCCAGCATCCCCTGGCCGGGACAGGGGATTTCTAGGGGGAATGGAAAACTGTTTTTT. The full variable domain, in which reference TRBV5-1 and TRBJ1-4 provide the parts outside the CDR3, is KAGVTQTPRYLIKTRGQQVTLSCSPISGHRSVSWYQQTPGQGLQFLFEYFSETQRNKGNFPGRFSGRQFSNSRSEMNVSTLELGDSALYLCASIPWPGQGISRGNGKLFFGSGTQLSVL.

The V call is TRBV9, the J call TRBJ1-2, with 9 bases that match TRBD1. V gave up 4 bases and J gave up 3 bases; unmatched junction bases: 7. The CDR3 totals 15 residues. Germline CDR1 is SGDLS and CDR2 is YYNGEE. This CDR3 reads CASSTRDREHYGYTF. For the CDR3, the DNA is TGTGCCAGCAGCACCCGGGACAGGGAGCACTATGGCTACACCTTC. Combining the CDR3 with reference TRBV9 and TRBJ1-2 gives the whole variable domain DSGVTQTPKHLITATGQRVTLRCSPRSGDLSVYWYQQSLDQGLQFLIQYYNGEERAKGNILERFSAQQFPDLHSELNLSSLELGDSALYFCASSTRDREHYGYTFGSGTRLTVV.

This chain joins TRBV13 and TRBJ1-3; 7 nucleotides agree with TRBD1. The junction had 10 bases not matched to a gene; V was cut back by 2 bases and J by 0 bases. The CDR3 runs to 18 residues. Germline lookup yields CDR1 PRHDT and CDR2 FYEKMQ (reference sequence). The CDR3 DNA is TGTGCCAGCAGCTTATTAAACCTCAGGGGGTCCTCTGGAAACACCATATATTTT. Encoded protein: CASSLLNLRGSSGNTIYF.

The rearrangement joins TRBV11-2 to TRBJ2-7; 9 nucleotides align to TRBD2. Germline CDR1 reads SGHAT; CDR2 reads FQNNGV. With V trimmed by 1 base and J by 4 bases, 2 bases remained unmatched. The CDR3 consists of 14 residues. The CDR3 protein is CASSLVAGEYEQYF. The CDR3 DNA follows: TGTGCCAGCAGCTTAGTAGCGGGGGAGTACGAGCAGTACTTC.